The 14 T cell receptor beta chains below come from one sample, sequenced in a study of T cell responses to AZD1222 COVID-19 vaccine. Some clones are missing from TCRdb's copy, which holds only in-frame ones; the method was immunoSEQ multiplex PCR. The table lists 110,000 or so clones, about 87% of them singletons. The sequencing here drew on peripheral blood, taken 28 days after the second AZD1222 dose. The origin of the receptors is an adult who received the AZD1222 COVID-19 vaccine.

The gene calls are TRBV10-3 and TRBJ1-1; D is possibly TRBD1 (5 bases). The germline V gene has CDR1 ENHRY and CDR2 SYGVKD. V gave up 5 bases and J gave up 0 bases, with 13 bases separating them. This CDR3 is 15 amino acids long. The DNA of the CDR3 is TGTGCCATCAGTTCGGGGGGATCTATGAACACTGAAGCTTTCTTT. Encoded protein: CAISSGGSMNTEAFF.

The V gene is TRBV7-9, the J gene TRBJ1-1; a weak D match, TRBD1 (6 bases). This CDR3 comprises 13 residues. The germline V gene has CDR1 SEHNR and CDR2 FQNEAQ (reference sequence). Trimming took 1 base from V and 7 from J, leaving 10 bases between them. In nucleotides, the CDR3 is TGTGCCAGCAGCTTAGGGGACAAGCTTGAAGCTTTCTTT. Protein sequence: CASSLGDKLEAFF.

The CDR3: CATSREVNTEAFF. CDR3 DNA: TGTGCCACCAGCAGAGAGGTGAACACTGAAGCTTTCTTT. The J gene is TRBJ1-1, the V gene TRBV15; D gene unclear. Per germline, CDR1 LNHNV and CDR2 YYDKDF (reference sequence). V gave up 0 bases and J gave up 0 bases, with 2 bases separating them. The length of the CDR3 is 13 residues.

CDR3 loop: CASSIFSQETQYF. The CDR3 DNA is TGTGCCAGTAGTATATTCAGCCAAGAGACCCAGTACTTC. The chain employs TRBV19 and TRBJ2-5, with D unresolved. The ends were cut back, 2 bases at V and 1 base at J, with 5 bases in the middle. The germline CDR1 and CDR2 sequences are LNHDA and SQIVND (reference sequence). This CDR3 is built from 13 residues. Supplemented by reference TRBV19 and TRBJ2-5, the full variable domain reads DGGITQSPKYLFRKEGQNVTLSCEQNLNHDAMYWYRQDPGQGLRLIYYSQIVNDFQKGDIAEGYSVSREKKESFPLTVTSAQKNPTAFYLCASSIFSQETQYFGPGTRLLVL.

J is TRBJ1-5 and V is TRBV7-2, with 7 bases matching TRBD1. Germline-derived CDR1 and CDR2 are SGHTA and FQGNSA. The ends lost 5 bases at V and 1 base at J; junction bases unmatched: 8. CDR3 length: 16 amino acids. The CDR3 DNA reads TGTGCCAGCAGCAAAGGGGGCGCCGGCAGCAATCAGCCCCAGCATTTT. It yields the protein CASSKGGAGSNQPQHF.

This clone has a single count. V gene TRBV4-2 combines with J gene TRBJ2-2; 8 bases line up with TRBD2. V lost 1 base, J lost 1 base, and 5 bases stayed unmatched. The length of the CDR3 is 17 residues. CDR1 LGHNA and CDR2 YNFKEQ come from the germline V gene. This CDR3 reads CASSQVAGLQNTGELFF. The DNA of the CDR3 is TGTGCCAGCAGCCAAGTAGCGGGGCTCCAGAACACCGGGGAGCTGTTTTTT.

The V call is TRBV4-3, the J call TRBJ2-1, with D perhaps given as TRBD1 or TRBD2 (5 bases each). V was cut by 0 bases and J by 8 bases, with 11 bases left in between. The CDR3 is 14 amino acids. Germline V gene lookup returns CDR1 LGHNA and CDR2 YSLEER. This CDR3 reads CASSQERGVYEQFF. The CDR3 DNA sequence: TGCGCCAGCAGCCAAGAGAGGGGCGTATATGAGCAGTTCTTC.

V usage is TRBV4-3 and J usage is TRBJ2-7; D could derive from TRBD1 or TRBD2 (5 bases each). The ends were cut back, 1 base at V and 0 bases at J, with 16 bases in the middle. Germline loops: CDR1 LGHNA, CDR2 YSLEER. The CDR3 contains 17 residues. CDR3 in amino acids: CASSQGGPGPLSYEQYF. CDR3 DNA: TGCGCCAGCAGCCAAGGCGGACCGGGACCCCTCTCCTACGAGCAGTACTTC.

The V and J genes are TRBV25-1 and TRBJ2-3; D unresolved. The CDR3 has 11 residues. Germline CDR1 and CDR2: MGHDK and SYGVNS. V lost 4 bases to trimming and J lost 4 bases, with 3 bases between them. CDR3 amino acids: CASSVADTQYF. The DNA of the CDR3 is TGTGCCAGCAGTGTGGCAGATACGCAGTATTTT.

The gene calls are TRBV16 and TRBJ1-1, with D possibly being TRBD1 (5 bases). Deletions cut 4 bases from V and 0 bases from J, with 9 bases between. CDR1 and CDR2 from the germline V gene are KGHSY and FQNENV. The CDR3 has 14 residues. CDR3 DNA: TGTGCCAGCAGCCGGGGACCCCTGAACACTGAAGCTTTCTTT. Protein sequence: CASSRGPLNTEAFF.

The genes are TRBV18 and TRBJ1-2, with D maybe TRBD1 (5 bases). CDR1 is KGHSH, CDR2 LQKENI, per germline. Trimming took 1 base from V and 5 from J, leaving 20 bases between them. CDR3 length: 17 residues. The chain's CDR3 is CASSPRVAQGGLYGYTF. The DNA for the CDR3 is TGTGCCAGCTCACCACGGGTCGCTCAGGGAGGGCTTTATGGCTACACCTTC.

This clone ranks as medium-sized. V usage is TRBV18 and J usage is TRBJ2-5, with D perhaps matching TRBD1 (5 bases). V dropped 6 bases and J dropped 4 bases, with 18 bases sitting between them. This CDR3 region has 15 residues. Per germline, CDR1 KGHSH and CDR2 LQKENI. The CDR3 sequence is CASSSDVGRSETQYF. The DNA for the CDR3 is TGTGCCAGCTCGTCTGACGTGGGGCGTTCAGAGACCCAGTACTTC. Looking up the rest from reference TRBV18 and TRBJ2-5 gives the full variable domain: NAGVMQNPRHLVRRRGQEARLRCSPMKGHSHVYWYRQLPEEGLKFMVYLQKENIIDESGMPKERFSAEFPKEGPSILRIQQVVRGDSAAYFCASSSDVGRSETQYFGPGTRLLVL.

This chain joins TRBV7-8 and TRBJ2-2; TRBD1 matches 12 bases. The germline CDR1 and CDR2 sequences are SGHVS and FQNEAQ. The CDR3 is 17 amino acids. V lost 4 bases and J lost 4; bases outside the gene matches: 7. DNA for the CDR3: TGTGCCAGCAGCTCCAGTGGGACAGGGGGCTTCACCGGGGAGCTGTTTTTT. Translated, it gives CASSSSGTGGFTGELFF.

The chain carries TRBV7-8 and TRBJ1-2, with 7 bases that match TRBD1. V was clipped by 6 bases and J by 0 bases; unmatched bases: 4. The CDR3 extends over 14 amino acids. Germline V gene lookup returns CDR1 SGHVS and CDR2 FQNEAQ. CDR3 amino acids: CASSDRAANYGYTF. CDR3 nucleotides: TGTGCCAGCAGTGACAGGGCTGCTAACTATGGCTACACCTTC.